This T cell receptor (beta chain) is drawn from a study of radiation and T cells in renal cell carcinoma. Time point here: baseline pretreatment blood. Sample treatment: 15 Gy SBRT to primary tumor, nephrectomy 4 weeks later. There are 15 residues in the CDR3. J lost 3 bases, V lost 5 bases, and 9 bases had no gene match. From germline, CDR1 is LNHDA and CDR2 SQIVND (reference sequence). Here immunoSEQ multiplex PCR was the method, and the copy in TCRdb shows in-frame clones only, minus some. The repertoire holds 150,000 or so clones, roughly 88% seen once, with about 11% in the top ten. The sequence was obtained from a woman aged 45-60 years with renal cell carcinoma. V is TRBV19 and J is TRBJ2-7, with 8 bases identical to TRBD1. The material was blood, obtained from a patient whose treatment included radiotherapy and nephrectomy. CDR3 residues: CASSVNPGTGYEQYF. The DNA for the CDR3 is TGTGCCAGTAGTGTAAATCCCGGGACAGGCTACGAGCAGTACTTC.